This T cell receptor beta chain was documented in a study of T cell repertoires in cytomegalovirus infection. Background on the study: The authors used CMV epitopes that were HLA-C-restricted (recently identified) and HLA-B-restricted (well studied). Public TCR beta signatures indicated both CMV infection and matching HLA type.

Looked up from germline, CDR1 is DFQATT and CDR2 is SNEGSKA (reference sequence). With 1 base clipped from V and 3 bases from J, the junction kept 5 bases outside the gene matches. This CDR3 is built from 15 residues. This clonotype was found a few times. What it binds is unknown. Findings and caveats of the study: CMV carriers having the relevant HLA were flagged by cumulative public TCR beta family frequency. It was HLA-C-restricted CMV-specific TCR beta clonotypes that dominated the response ex vivo.

Each CDR3 protein is one row after TCRdb ran MiXCR on the reads. This table holds roughly 800,000 distinct CDR3 sequences, under 35% found once. V gene TRBV20-1 combines with J gene TRBJ1-1, with 10 bases lining up with TRBD1. This material consisted of cultured CD8+ T cells from PBMCs, taken from culture after CMV antigen stimulation. This sequence was found in a human donor in good health (CMV status not recorded). Some clones in this sample may be carry-over from other donors' samples. CDR3 coding DNA: TGCAGTGCTAGAGTGACAGGGGGCGCGGACACTGAAGCTTTCTTT. It is translated as CSARVTGGADTEAFF.